This note documents a single TCR beta chain sequence. This entry is derived from a study of technical replicates of blood from a handful of donors. TCRdb's copy holds only in-frame clones and misses some; the assay was immunoSEQ multiplex PCR. Of about 50,000 clones in the sample, roughly 95% were seen once. The V segment lost 5 bases and the J segment 6 bases; nucleotides outside the gene matches: 7. This CDR3 comprises 13 residues. Germline loops: CDR1 MNHEY, CDR2 SMNVEV (reference sequence). What was sequenced was T cells isolated from PBMCs. The sequence came from a human donor in good health. The V and J genes are TRBV27 and TRBJ2-7, with 7 bases that match TRBD2. The CDR3 spells CASSLGLVGEQYF. The CDR3 DNA is TGTGCCAGCAGTCTAGGACTAGTCGGCGAGCAGTACTTC.